One and the same sample provided the 16 T cell receptor beta chains below, sequenced in a study of T cell responses to AZD1222 COVID-19 vaccine. Only in-frame clones appear in the TCRdb table, and some are missing; sequencing was by immunoSEQ multiplex PCR. The sample carries approximately 100,000 clones, just over 90% recorded once. Sequenced here: peripheral blood, sampled 28 days after the second AZD1222 dose. The source is an adult who received the AZD1222 COVID-19 vaccine.

This chain uses TRBV27 with TRBJ2-7, with TRBD2 matching over 7 bases. CDR3 length: 13 residues. CDR1 is MNHEY and CDR2 is SMNVEV in the germline V gene (reference sequence). Trimming took 7 bases from V and 2 from J; bases not matched to a gene: 5. CDR3 loop: CASTGGGAYEQYF. CDR3 sequence (DNA): TGTGCCAGCACCGGTGGGGGGGCCTACGAGCAGTACTTC.

The CDR3 DNA follows: TGTGCCAGCAGCCCTACAGCAGCCTATGGCTACACCTTC. It is translated as CASSPTAAYGYTF. The chain recombines TRBV12-3 or TRBV12-4 with TRBJ1-2; D remains ambiguous. There are 13 residues in the CDR3. Trimming left V 6 bases short and J 4 bases short, with 12 bases between.

The chain joins TRBV5-4 to TRBJ1-3, with TRBD1 as a possible D gene (5 bases). CDR1 is SGHNT, CDR2 YYREEE, per germline (reference sequence). Trimming removed 2 bases at V and 4 bases at J, with 10 bases between. CDR3 length equals 14 residues. The DNA of the CDR3 is TGTGCCAGCAGCTTAGACAGACACGGAAACACCATATATTTT. Translated, it gives CASSLDRHGNTIYF.

This sequence joins TRBV5-1 and TRBJ1-1, with 7 bases lining up with TRBD1. From germline, CDR1 is SGHRS and CDR2 YFSETQ. V lost 0 bases and J lost 8; bases outside the gene matches: 7. The CDR3 is made up of 14 amino acids. The CDR3 coding sequence is TGCGCCAGCAGCTTGGGGCGACAGGGAGCCGAAGCTTTCTTT. Residues: CASSLGRQGAEAFF. Full variable domain (rest looked up from reference TRBV5-1 and TRBJ1-1): KAGVTQTPRYLIKTRGQQVTLSCSPISGHRSVSWYQQTPGQGLQFLFEYFSETQRNKGNFPGRFSGRQFSNSRSEMNVSTLELGDSALYLCASSLGRQGAEAFFGQGTRLTVV.

The chain recombines TRBV6-5 with TRBJ1-1; the D gene is possibly TRBD1 (5 bases). From germline, CDR1 is MNHEY and CDR2 SVGAGI. The CDR3 extends over 13 amino acids. The ends were cut back, 7 bases at V and 4 bases at J, with 13 bases in the middle. This CDR3 is CASTSLGVTEAFF. CDR3 coding DNA: TGTGCCAGCACCTCCCTAGGGGTCACTGAAGCTTTCTTT.

The J gene is TRBJ1-2, the V gene TRBV19, with D possibly being TRBD1 (6 bases). Germline V lookup: CDR1 LNHDA, CDR2 SQIVND (reference sequence). Trimming removed 3 bases from V and 4 bases from J, with 12 bases in between. The CDR3 spans 14 residues. The CDR3, as DNA: TGTGCCAGTAGTATGTTGGGGACACCCTATGGCTACACCTTC. This encodes CASSMLGTPYGYTF.

The chain links TRBV7-8 to TRBJ1-1; 8 bases are shared with TRBD1. CDR3 length: 16 amino acids. Per the germline V gene, CDR1 is SGHVS and CDR2 is FQNEAQ. J gave up 1 base and V 4 bases, and 8 bases lay outside the gene matches. DNA of the CDR3: TGTGCCAGCAGCTCACCGGGACAGGCGTCGAACACTGAAGCTTTCTTT. Its translation is CASSSPGQASNTEAFF.

The chain uses TRBV3-1 (or the pseudogene TRBV3-2) and TRBJ2-5; D gene ambiguous. V shed 4 bases and J shed 5 bases, with 20 bases lying between them. Germline-derived CDR1 and CDR2 are LGHDT and YNNKEL (reference sequence). The CDR3 extends over 16 amino acids. CDR3 amino acids: CASSLRPLPGTETQYF. CDR3 nucleotides: TGTGCCAGCAGCCTCAGGCCCTTACCCGGCACGGAGACCCAGTACTTC.

This clone is a singleton in its sample. This chain connects TRBV28 to TRBJ1-1; D gene unclear. Trimming pared 11 bases from V and 1 base from J, leaving 14 bases between. Per germline, CDR1 MDHEN and CDR2 SYDVKM. This CDR3 region has 13 residues. In DNA form, the CDR3 reads TGTGCCGGCTATGGGTCGCGGAACACTGAAGCTTTCTTT. This codes for CAGYGSRNTEAFF.

The CDR3 DNA reads as TGTGCCAGCAGCTTAGCCGTAGGGGACTACGAGCAGTACTTC. Its protein product is CASSLAVGDYEQYF. V and J are TRBV7-2 and TRBJ2-7; tentatively, D is TRBD1 (5 bases). The CDR3 spans 14 residues. The germline V gene encodes CDR1 SGHTA and CDR2 FQGNSA. Trimming stripped 0 bases from V and 3 bases from J, with 9 bases between.

The CDR3 protein is CATIRGLAGDSYNEQFF. DNA of the CDR3: TGTGCCACCATAAGGGGGCTAGCGGGGGACTCCTACAATGAGCAGTTCTTC. The genes are TRBV10-3 and TRBJ2-1, with 10 bases that match TRBD2. The CDR3 runs 17 residues. Germline V gene data show CDR1 as ENHRY and CDR2 as SYGVKD. With V trimmed by 10 bases and J by 0 bases, 12 bases remained unmatched.

This chain uses TRBV6-5 with TRBJ1-3; D is unresolved. Per germline, CDR1 MNHEY and CDR2 SVGAGI. CDR3 length: 16 amino acids. The V gene lost 0 bases and the J gene lost 2 bases, with 11 bases spanning the gap. CDR3 sequence reads: CASSYSGPVTGNTIYF. Written as DNA, the CDR3 is TGTGCCAGCAGTTACTCCGGTCCAGTGACTGGAAACACCATATATTTT.

The rearrangement uses TRBV6-1 and TRBJ2-3, with TRBD1 identical over 7 bases. After removal of 2 bases from V and 0 bases from J, the junction contained 8 bases not matched to a gene. CDR1 and CDR2 (germline): MNHNS, SASEGT. The CDR3 consists of 17 residues. CDR3 loop: CASSERRQGLSTDTQYF. In nucleotides, the CDR3 is TGTGCCAGCAGTGAAAGGAGACAGGGCCTTAGCACAGATACGCAGTATTTT.

The chain combines TRBV15 with TRBJ2-7; 9 bases fit TRBD1. The ends lost 3 bases at V and 4 bases at J; junction bases unmatched: 7. In germline, CDR1 is LNHNV, CDR2 YYDKDF (reference sequence). This CDR3 is built from 15 residues. The CDR3 spells CATSSRTGGPYEQYF. CDR3 DNA sequence: TGTGCCACCAGCAGTCGCACAGGGGGCCCTTACGAGCAGTACTTC. Looking up the rest from reference TRBV15 and TRBJ2-7 gives the full variable domain: DAMVIQNPRYQVTQFGKPVTLSCSQTLNHNVMYWYQQKSSQAPKLLFHYYDKDFNNEADTPDNFQSRRPNTSFCFLDIRSPGLGDTAMYLCATSSRTGGPYEQYFGPGTRLTVT.

This chain uses TRBV7-8 with TRBJ1-2; D perhaps matches TRBD1 (6 bases). V was trimmed by 7 bases and J by 6 bases, leaving 12 bases between them. Germline loops: CDR1 SGHVS, CDR2 FQNEAQ. The CDR3 extends over 12 amino acids. CDR3 DNA sequence: TGTGCCAGCACCCGAGGGGGGGATGGCTACACCTTC. This encodes CASTRGGDGYTF.

This chain uses TRBV19 with TRBJ2-3; TRBD1 is a possible D gene (5 bases). Germline loops: CDR1 LNHDA, CDR2 SQIVND (reference sequence). The length of the CDR3 is 13 residues. V dropped 10 bases and J dropped 4 bases, with 15 bases sitting between them. CDR3 region: CATQAGSPDTQYF. The CDR3 region has the DNA TGTGCCACCCAAGCAGGGTCCCCAGATACGCAGTATTTT. Full variable domain (missing parts from reference TRBV19 and TRBJ2-3): DGGITQSPKYLFRKEGQNVTLSCEQNLNHDAMYWYRQDPGQGLRLIYYSQIVNDFQKGDIAEGYSVSREKKESFPLTVTSAQKNPTAFYLCATQAGSPDTQYFGPGTRLTVL.